This T cell receptor beta chain comes out of a study of identical twins. TCRdb recomputed calls from the 5' RACE reads with MiXCR, one row per CDR3 protein. Here the sample spans approximately 490,000 distinct CDR3 sequences, around 20% being singletons. V was trimmed by 7 bases and J by 2 bases, leaving 13 bases between them. The CDR3 totals 14 residues. Germline V gene sequence: CDR1 SNHLY, CDR2 FYNNEI. The same data also contributed to another study, on yellow fever vaccine responses in identical twins.

The sample taken for sequencing was CD4+ T cells sorted from blood. This sequence joins TRBV2 and TRBJ2-3; D tentatively fits TRBD1 or TRBD2 (5 bases each). The sequence derives from a woman aged 18-29 years in good health. CDR3 protein: CASIRGTVTDTQYF. The CDR3 nucleotides are TGTGCCAGCATTCGGGGCACTGTCACAGATACGCAGTATTTT.